These 23 T cell receptor beta chains came from one sample sequenced in a study of blood T cells in healthy people across ages. It was with a sample-barcoded 5' primer and a J-beta primer mix that a second PCR of roughly 7 to 12 cycles was run. Using its own MiXCR run on the 5' RACE reads, TCRdb lists one record per CDR3 protein. The sample has hundreds of thousands of distinct CDR3 sequences, roughly 32% seen once; the top ten hold roughly 14%. Specimen: blood. These receptors were obtained from a woman older than 75 in good health.

The sample holds a few counts of this clonotype. The chain joins TRBV9 to TRBJ2-4, with 8 bases fitting TRBD1. The end of the DNA is better explained by TRBJ2-7, so the J call may be wrong. Germline V gene lookup returns CDR1 SGDLS and CDR2 YYNGEE. The CDR3 spans 14 residues. CDR3 sequence: CASSVGGQDSEQYF. Written as DNA, the CDR3 is TGTGCCAGCAGCGTAGGGGGACAGGACAGCGAGCAGTACTTC.

This clonotype has only a few counts. The genes are TRBV27 and TRBJ1-3, with TRBD1 identical over 9 bases. The germline CDR1 and CDR2 sequences are MNHEY and SMNVEV (reference sequence). This CDR3 is 15 amino acids long. With 5 bases clipped from V and 4 bases from J, the junction kept 6 bases outside the gene matches. CDR3 loop: CASSLYRGPGNTIYF. CDR3 nucleotides: TGTGCCAGCAGTCTTTACAGGGGGCCAGGAAACACCATATATTTT.

This clonotype was recorded at least ten times. A much larger clone differs by one base, so this may be a read error. V is TRBV20-1 and J is TRBJ2-5; the D is unclear. The CDR3 length is 12 residues. Germline V CDR1 and CDR2: DFQATT, SNEGSKA (reference sequence). The CDR3 DNA reads TGCAGGGCCACCCGCCTCGGGGAGACCCAGTACTTC. Protein: CRATRLGETQYF.

This sequence joins TRBV7-3 and TRBJ2-3; 7 positions agree with TRBD2. Germline V lookup: CDR1 SGHTA, CDR2 FQGTGA. The CDR3 spans 14 residues. The V segment lost 2 bases and the J segment 4 bases; nucleotides outside the gene matches: 3. The DNA for the CDR3 is TGTGCCAGCAGCTTAGCCCTAGCGGCAGATACGCAGTATTTT. Translated, it gives CASSLALAADTQYF.

This clonotype has only a few counts. The chain is built from TRBV27 and TRBJ1-1, with unresolved D. Germline V gene sequence: CDR1 MNHEY, CDR2 SMNVEV (reference sequence). CDR3 length: 16 residues. V lost 3 bases and J 3 bases, leaving 17 bases between the germline ends. The CDR3 region is CASSFEVRERYTEAFF. The CDR3 DNA sequence: TGTGCCAGCAGTTTCGAAGTACGGGAGAGGTACACTGAAGCTTTCTTT.

The rearrangement links TRBV6-1 to TRBJ1-2; D perhaps matches TRBD1 (6 bases). The V and J ends lost 6 bases and 2 bases respectively, with 22 bases between them. The CDR3 has 17 residues. CDR1 is MNHNS, CDR2 SASEGT, per germline. The CDR3: CASSSFVSGGRNYGYTF. CDR3 in DNA: TGTGCCAGCAGCTCCTTTGTTTCTGGGGGCCGGAACTATGGCTACACCTTC.

As to this clonotype: A clone one base away is much larger, so this may be a read error. The chain joins TRBV7-9 to TRBJ1-4, with D unresolved. The germline CDR1 and CDR2 sequences are SEHNR and FQNEAQ (reference sequence). There are 12 residues in the CDR3. Written as DNA, the CDR3 is TGTGTCAGCAGCTTAGTAGAGGAAAAACTGTTTTTT. This encodes CVSSLVEEKLFF.

This clonotype was recorded at least ten times. The chain recombines TRBV20-1 with TRBJ1-2; TRBD1 is a possible D gene (6 bases). The CDR3 spans 13 residues. The germline gives CDR1 DFQATT, CDR2 SNEGSKA (reference sequence). Trimming stripped 3 bases from V and 10 bases from J, with 18 bases between. The CDR3 DNA reads as TGCAGTGCTAGGGCGGGACAAGGGAGGCCCTACACCTTC. It codes for CSARAGQGRPYTF.

The genes are TRBV3-1 and TRBJ2-1, with TRBD1 identical over 7 bases. Trimming cost V 1 base and J 6 bases; bases outside gene matches: 3. This CDR3 has 14 residues. Per the germline V gene, CDR1 is LGHDT and CDR2 is YNNKEL (reference sequence). The CDR3 loop is CASSQGSGGNEQFF. The CDR3 coding sequence is TGTGCCAGCAGCCAAGGGTCAGGGGGCAATGAGCAGTTCTTC.

This clonotype was counted ten times or more. CDR3 nucleotides: TGTGCCATCAGTGATCTATACGAGCAGTACTTC. This encodes CAISDLYEQYF. The chain has TRBV10-3 and TRBJ2-7, with D unclear. The CDR3 is 11 amino acids. CDR1 is ENHRY and CDR2 is SYGVKD in the germline V gene. Trimming took 3 bases from V and 4 from J, leaving 4 bases between them.

This clonotype was seen at least ten times. With a much larger clone just one base away, this may be a read error. The chain joins TRBV12-3 or TRBV12-4 to TRBJ2-3, with D perhaps being TRBD1 or TRBD2 (6 bases each). The CDR3 runs to 14 residues. The chain's CDR3 is CASTTGGGSDAQYF. CDR3 in DNA: TGTGCCAGCACCACTGGAGGGGGTTCAGATGCGCAGTATTTT.

This clonotype was detected only a few times. The chain is built from TRBV12-3 or TRBV12-4 and TRBJ1-5; TRBD1 aligns across 12 bases. The length of the CDR3 is 16 residues. V trimming: 2 bases; J trimming: 7 bases; junction bases outside the gene matches: 6. In DNA form, the CDR3 reads TGTGCCAGCAGTTTAAGGTGGGACAGGGGGCGGCAGCCCCAGCATTTT. It encodes CASSLRWDRGRQPQHF.

This clonotype has a count of ten or more. J is TRBJ2-1 and V is TRBV5-6; D ambiguous. V was clipped by 4 bases and J by 0 bases, with 17 bases between them. Germline assignment: CDR1 SGHDT and CDR2 YYEEEE. This CDR3 has 17 residues. CDR3 protein: CASSQLMAQSSYNEQFF. The CDR3 nucleotides read TGTGCCAGCAGCCAATTAATGGCGCAAAGCTCCTACAATGAGCAGTTCTTC.

On this clonotype: The junction departs from the called germline gene at one end, perhaps through a read error. The chain couples TRBV18 to TRBJ1-6; TRBD1 matches 9 bases. Germline V gene sequence: CDR1 KGHSH, CDR2 LQKENI. This CDR3 has 21 residues. CDR3 protein: CASSPRPPDRGSGSYNSSLHF. CDR3 bases: TGTGCCAGCTCACCACGACCCCCGGACAGGGGTTCAGGCTCCTATAATTCATCCCTCCACTTT.

This clonotype was recorded at least ten times. The CDR3 nucleotides read TGTGCCAGCAGCCTCTACTTAGCCCCCTCGACCGAGCAGTACTTC. Residues: CASSLYLAPSTEQYF. The genes are TRBV5-6 and TRBJ2-7; no firm D call. Looked up from germline, CDR1 is SGHDT and CDR2 is YYEEEE. Trimming cost V 4 bases and J 6 bases, with 20 bases left between them. The CDR3 runs to 15 residues.

A note on this clonotype: A single base separates this from a much larger clone, so it may be a read error. This chain connects TRBV3-1 to TRBJ1-1; D perhaps matches TRBD1 (6 bases). CDR3 size: 14 residues. CDR1 and CDR2 from the germline V gene are LGHDT and YNNKEL (reference sequence). CDR3 region: CACSQGGMNTEAFF. The CDR3, as DNA: TGTGCCTGCAGCCAAGGGGGGATGAACACTGAAGCTTTCTTT.

This clonotype has at least ten counts. V gene TRBV15 combines with J gene TRBJ1-2; TRBD1 agrees at 9 bases. This CDR3 contains 15 residues. In germline, CDR1 is LNHNV, CDR2 YYDKDF (reference sequence). Trimming took 1 base from V and 3 from J; bases not matched to a gene: 3. CDR3 nucleotide sequence: TGTGCCACCAGCAGAGGGACAGGGGCTTACTATGGCTACACCTTC. Protein product: CATSRGTGAYYGYTF.

This clonotype was seen repeatedly, ten times or more. The chain is built from TRBV6-2 or TRBV6-3 and TRBJ2-1, with D unresolved. V was shortened by 5 bases and J by 8 bases, with 19 bases between the two germline ends. Germline V CDR1 and CDR2: MNHEY, SVGEGT. The CDR3 spans 15 residues. The CDR3 reads CASSEPGGASDEQFF. For the CDR3, the DNA is TGTGCCAGCAGTGAACCCGGCGGTGCAAGCGATGAGCAGTTCTTC.

The chain is built from TRBV18 and TRBJ1-5; TRBD1 agrees at 11 bases. With V trimmed by 3 bases and J by 0 bases, 4 bases remained unmatched. There are 17 residues in the CDR3. From germline, CDR1 is KGHSH and CDR2 LQKENI. CDR3 coding DNA: TGTGCCAGCTCACCCGGGACAGGGGGGAATAGCAATCAGCCCCAGCATTTT. It yields the protein CASSPGTGGNSNQPQHF.

This clonotype was counted ten times or more. V is TRBV12-5 and J is TRBJ2-7, with TRBD1 identical over 9 bases. Germline loops: CDR1 LGHNT, CDR2 FRNRAP. The junction had 8 bases not matched to a gene; V was cut back by 1 base and J by 4 bases. This CDR3 has 16 residues. The CDR3 DNA follows: TGTGCTAGTGGTTTGGCGTCTGGGACAGGGCAATACGAGCAGTACTTC. This translates into CASGLASGTGQYEQYF. The entire variable domain, with the rest obtained from reference TRBV12-5 and TRBJ2-7, is as follows: DARVTQTPRHKVTEMGQEVTMRCQPILGHNTVFWYRQTMMQGLELLAYFRNRAPLDDSGMPKDRFSAEMPDATLATLKIQPSEPRDSAVYFCASGLASGTGQYEQYFGPGTRLTVT.

CDR3 region: CSARGASGRASGFQETQYF. The CDR3 nucleotides read TGCAGTGCTAGGGGCGCTAGCGGGAGGGCCTCTGGTTTTCAGGAGACCCAGTACTTC. The gene calls are TRBV20-1 and TRBJ2-5, with 12 bases aligning to TRBD2. The CDR3 is 19 amino acids. Germline V gene data show CDR1 as DFQATT and CDR2 as SNEGSKA (reference sequence). Unmatched junction bases numbered 19, after V lost 3 bases and J lost 5 bases.

This clonotype was observed many times. This rearrangement joins TRBV11-2 to TRBJ2-3; D is ambiguous. Trimming removed 0 bases at V and 8 bases at J, with 6 bases between. The length of the CDR3 is 12 residues. The germline CDR1 and CDR2 sequences are SGHAT and FQNNGV. The CDR3 DNA follows: TGTGCCAGCAGCTTAGAAGATGGTACGCAGTATTTT. It codes for CASSLEDGTQYF.

The chain employs TRBV20-1 and TRBJ2-7; TRBD2 aligns across 12 bases. This CDR3 is 18 amino acids long. Germline CDR1 is DFQATT and CDR2 is SNEGSKA (reference sequence). The junction had 11 bases not matched to a gene; V was cut back by 0 bases and J by 2 bases. CDR3: CSARDRLAGALQAYEQYF. CDR3 nucleotide sequence: TGCAGTGCTAGAGACCGACTAGCGGGAGCTCTACAAGCCTACGAGCAGTACTTC.